The rows below give T cell receptor beta chains drawn from one sample of a study of blood T cells in healthy people across ages. TCRdb reprocessed the 5' RACE reads with MiXCR, giving one entry per CDR3 protein. The sample yields 1.5 million to 2 million distinct CDR3 sequences, about 32% seen once. The specimen sequenced was blood. These TCRs come from a woman under 40 in good health. Both conserved end residues are part of each CDR3. The order of the fields is D gene, clone size, V gene, J gene, CDR3 length, CDR3 DNA, CDR3 protein. The D gene is left open where the match is weak. Clone size, where shown, is once, few, many, or a class for clones that have expanded.

>NA|few|TRBV11-2|TRBJ2-1|17
TGTGCCAGCAGCCCCTTTGGGGGAAAAACCCCCTACAATGAGCAGTTCTTC
CASSPFGGKTPYNEQFF
>NA|few|TRBV6-1|TRBJ2-7|13
TGTACCAGCGGCGGTGGCCTCTCCTACGAGCAGTACTTC
CTSGGGLSYEQYF
>TRBD2|many|TRBV4-1|TRBJ2-5|16
TGCGCCAGCAGCCCCCCGGGACTAGCGGGGGAAGAGACCCAGTACTTC
CASSPPGLAGEETQYF
>TRBD2|NA|TRBV28|TRBJ2-7|16
TGTGCCAGCAGTTTCATAGCGGGGGACTTCACCTACGAGCAGTACTTC
CASSFIAGDFTYEQYF
>NA|few|TRBV11-2|TRBJ1-4|12
TGTGCCAGCAGTTTGACAGTCGAAAAACTGTTTTTT
CASSLTVEKLFF
>TRBD2|NA|TRBV9|TRBJ2-3|17
TGTGCCAGCAGCGTAGACGGGGGCGGGGGGCCGGGAGATACGCAGTATTTT
CASSVDGGGGPGDTQYF
>NA|few|TRBV5-1|TRBJ1-1|13
TGCGCCAGCAGCTTGACAGGGTCCATTGAAGCTTTCTTT
CASSLTGSIEAFF
>TRBD1|few|TRBV20-1|TRBJ2-1|18
TGCAGTGCTCCTACCGGGACAGGGGTATGGGATTCCTACAATGAGCAGTTCTTC
CSAPTGTGVWDSYNEQFF
>NA|NA|TRBV25-1|TRBJ2-1|13
TGTGCCAGCAGTGGACCCAGAAACAATGAGCAGTTCTTC
CASSGPRNNEQFF
>NA|NA|TRBV6-1|TRBJ2-3|12
TGTGCCAGCAGTGTACCTCCTGGTACGCAGTATTTT
CASSVPPGTQYF
>NA|NA|TRBV5-1|TRBJ2-7|13
TGCGCCAACAGCTTGGGTCAGGGGTACGAGCAGTACTTC
CANSLGQGYEQYF
>NA|NA|TRBV3-1|TRBJ1-6|14
TGTGCCAGCAGCCGCGTCGGGCCCAATTCACCCCTCCACTTT
CASSRVGPNSPLHF
>NA|few|TRBV29-1|TRBJ1-2|13
TGCAGCGTTGAAGAGGGCTCTAACTATGGCTACACCTTC
CSVEEGSNYGYTF
>TRBD1|NA|TRBV5-6|TRBJ2-5|14
TGTGCCAGCAACTGGGGGACAGGGCAAGAGACCCAGTACTTC
CASNWGTGQETQYF
>NA|few|TRBV27|TRBJ2-5|15
TGTGCCAGCAGGGCAAATTCCGAAGGGAGGGAGACCCAGTACTTC
CASRANSEGRETQYF
>NA|NA|TRBV9|TRBJ1-3|16
TGTGCCAGCAGCGCTGACCAGAACCCCTCTGGAAACACCATATATTTT
CASSADQNPSGNTIYF
>NA|NA|TRBV4-1|TRBJ2-1|17
TGCGCCAGCAGCCAAGCGGGCGGTCCTAGCTCCTACAATGAGCAGTTCTTC
CASSQAGGPSSYNEQFF
>NA|many|TRBV7-2|TRBJ2-3|14
TGTGCCAGCAGCTTAAACACTTTCACAGATACGCAGTATTTT
CASSLNTFTDTQYF
>TRBD2|NA|TRBV5-5|TRBJ2-2|18
TGTGCCAGCAGCCCGCTCGGGGGGAGCGGAGGATGGACCGGGGAGCTGTTTTTT
CASSPLGGSGGWTGELFF
>NA|NA|TRBV6-6|TRBJ1-5|13
TGTGCCTGCACGATTTATAGCAATCAGCCCCAGCATTTT
CACTIYSNQPQHF